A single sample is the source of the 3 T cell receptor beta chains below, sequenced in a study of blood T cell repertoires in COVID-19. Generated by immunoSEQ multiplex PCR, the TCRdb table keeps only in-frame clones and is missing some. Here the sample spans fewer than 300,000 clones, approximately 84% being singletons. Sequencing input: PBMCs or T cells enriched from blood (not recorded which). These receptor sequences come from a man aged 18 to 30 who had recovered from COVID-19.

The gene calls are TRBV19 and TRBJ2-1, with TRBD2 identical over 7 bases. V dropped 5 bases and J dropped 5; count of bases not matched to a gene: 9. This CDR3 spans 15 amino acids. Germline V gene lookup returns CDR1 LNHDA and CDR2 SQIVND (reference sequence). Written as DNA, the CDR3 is TGTGCCAGTAGTTTTCGGGGGGACTTCCACAATGAGCAGTTCTTC. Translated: CASSFRGDFHNEQFF.

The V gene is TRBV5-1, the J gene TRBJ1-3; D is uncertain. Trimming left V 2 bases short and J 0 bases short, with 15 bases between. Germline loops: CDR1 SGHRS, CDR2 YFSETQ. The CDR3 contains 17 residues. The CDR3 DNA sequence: TGCGCCAGCAGCTTAAATCTACATGCTAGCTCTGGAAACACCATATATTTT. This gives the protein CASSLNLHASSGNTIYF.

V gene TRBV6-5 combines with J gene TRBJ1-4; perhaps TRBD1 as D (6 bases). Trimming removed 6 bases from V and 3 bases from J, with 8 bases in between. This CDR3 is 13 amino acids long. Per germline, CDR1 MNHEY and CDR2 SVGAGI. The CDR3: CASSRQANEKLFF. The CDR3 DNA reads TGTGCCAGCAGCCGACAGGCTAATGAAAAACTGTTTTTT.